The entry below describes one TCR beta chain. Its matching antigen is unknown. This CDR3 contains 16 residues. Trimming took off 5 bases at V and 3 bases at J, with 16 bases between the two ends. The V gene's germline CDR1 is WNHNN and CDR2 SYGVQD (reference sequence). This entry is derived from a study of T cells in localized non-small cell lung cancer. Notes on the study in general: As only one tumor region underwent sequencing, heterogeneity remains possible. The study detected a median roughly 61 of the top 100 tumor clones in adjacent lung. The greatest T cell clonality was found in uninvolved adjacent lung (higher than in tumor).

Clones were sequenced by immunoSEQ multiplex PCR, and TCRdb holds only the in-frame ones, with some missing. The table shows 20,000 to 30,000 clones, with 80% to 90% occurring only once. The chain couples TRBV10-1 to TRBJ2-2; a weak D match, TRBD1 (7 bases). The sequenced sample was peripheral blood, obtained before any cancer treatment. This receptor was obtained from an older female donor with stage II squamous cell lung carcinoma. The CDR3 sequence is CASSHQGGEDTGELFF. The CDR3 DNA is TGCGCCAGCAGTCATCAGGGGGGCGAAGACACCGGGGAGCTGTTTTTT.